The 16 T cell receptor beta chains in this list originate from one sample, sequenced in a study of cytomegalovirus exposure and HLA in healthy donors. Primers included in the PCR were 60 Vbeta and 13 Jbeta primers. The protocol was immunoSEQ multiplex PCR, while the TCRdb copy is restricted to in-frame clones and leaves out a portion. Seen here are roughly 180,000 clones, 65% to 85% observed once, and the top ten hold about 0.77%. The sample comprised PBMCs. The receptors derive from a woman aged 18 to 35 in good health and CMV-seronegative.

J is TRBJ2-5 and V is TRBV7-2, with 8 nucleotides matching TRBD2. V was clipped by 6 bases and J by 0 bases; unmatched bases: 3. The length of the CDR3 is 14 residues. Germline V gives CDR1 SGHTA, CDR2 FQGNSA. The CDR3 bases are TGTGCCAGCAGTCCGGGGGGGAACCAAGAGACCCAGTACTTC. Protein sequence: CASSPGGNQETQYF.

The CDR3 spells CASSDLQAANYGYTF. Written as DNA, the CDR3 is TGTGCCAGCAGTGATCTACAGGCCGCTAACTATGGCTACACCTTC. The V call is TRBV2, the J call TRBJ1-2; a possible D gene is TRBD1 (5 bases). Trimming cost V 3 bases and J 0 bases, with 11 bases left between them. The CDR3 spans 15 residues. The germline V gene has CDR1 SNHLY and CDR2 FYNNEI. The full variable domain, its missing parts supplied by reference TRBV2 and TRBJ1-2, is EPEVTQTPSHQVTQMGQEVILRCVPISNHLYFYWYRQILGQKVEFLVSFYNNEISEKSEIFDDQFSVERPDGSNFTLKIRSTKLEDSAMYFCASSDLQAANYGYTFGSGTRLTVV.

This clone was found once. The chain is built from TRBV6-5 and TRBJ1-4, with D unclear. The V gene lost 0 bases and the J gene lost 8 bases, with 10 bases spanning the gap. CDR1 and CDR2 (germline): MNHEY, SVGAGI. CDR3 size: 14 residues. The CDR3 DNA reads TGTGCCAGCAGTTACTCCGGGGTCCGGGAAAAACTGTTTTTT. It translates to CASSYSGVREKLFF.

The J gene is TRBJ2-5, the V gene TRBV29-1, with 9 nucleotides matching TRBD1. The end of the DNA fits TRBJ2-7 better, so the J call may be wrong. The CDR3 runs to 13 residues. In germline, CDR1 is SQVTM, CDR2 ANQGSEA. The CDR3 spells CSVVGTGRYEQYF. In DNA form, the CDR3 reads TGCAGCGTTGTCGGGACAGGGAGATACGAGCAGTACTTC.

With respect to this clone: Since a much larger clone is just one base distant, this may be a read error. CDR3 sequence reads: CASSAAGETGELLF. CDR3 DNA sequence: TGTGCCAGCAGTGCCGCGGGAGAAACCGGGGAGCTGCTTTTT. The V gene is TRBV6-1, the J gene TRBJ1-3; D is undetermined. The CDR3 is 14 amino acids. Per the germline V gene, CDR1 is MNHNS and CDR2 is SASEGT.

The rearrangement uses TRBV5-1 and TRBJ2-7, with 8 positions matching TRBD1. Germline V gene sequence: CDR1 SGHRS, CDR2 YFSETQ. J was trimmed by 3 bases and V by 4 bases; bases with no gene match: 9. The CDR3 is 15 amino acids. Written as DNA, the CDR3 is TGCGCCAGCAGCCCAGGGACAGGTATTTTCTACGAGCAGTACTTC. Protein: CASSPGTGIFYEQYF.

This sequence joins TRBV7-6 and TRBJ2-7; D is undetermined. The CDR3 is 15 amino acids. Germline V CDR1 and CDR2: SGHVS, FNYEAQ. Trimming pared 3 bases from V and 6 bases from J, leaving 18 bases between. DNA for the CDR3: TGTGCCAGCAGCTTGGTCCGAGCCCCCAACGGCGAGCAGTACTTC. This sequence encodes CASSLVRAPNGEQYF.

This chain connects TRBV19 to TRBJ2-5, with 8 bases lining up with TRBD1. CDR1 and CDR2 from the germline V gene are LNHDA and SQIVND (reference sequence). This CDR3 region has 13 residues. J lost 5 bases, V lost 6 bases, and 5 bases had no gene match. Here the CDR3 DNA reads TGTGCCAGTAGCCGGGACAGGTCGGAGACCCAGTACTTC. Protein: CASSRDRSETQYF.

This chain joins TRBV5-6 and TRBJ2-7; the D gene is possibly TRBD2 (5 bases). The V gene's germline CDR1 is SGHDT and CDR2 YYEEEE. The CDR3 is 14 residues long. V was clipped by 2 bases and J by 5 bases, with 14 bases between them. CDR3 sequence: CASSFPNQADEQYF. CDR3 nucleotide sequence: TGTGCCAGCAGCTTTCCAAATCAAGCGGACGAGCAGTACTTC.

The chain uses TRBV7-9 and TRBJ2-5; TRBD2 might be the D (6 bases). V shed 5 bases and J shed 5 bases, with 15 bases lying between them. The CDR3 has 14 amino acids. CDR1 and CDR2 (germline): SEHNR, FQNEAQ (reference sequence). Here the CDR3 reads CASSLPGLFETQYF. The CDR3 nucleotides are TGTGCCAGCAGCCTCCCGGGACTTTTTGAGACCCAGTACTTC.

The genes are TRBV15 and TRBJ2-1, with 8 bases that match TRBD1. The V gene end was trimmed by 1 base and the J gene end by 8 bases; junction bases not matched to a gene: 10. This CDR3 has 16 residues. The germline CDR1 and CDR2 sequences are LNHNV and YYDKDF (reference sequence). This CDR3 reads CATSRAAFIQGDEQFF. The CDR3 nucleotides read TGTGCCACCAGCAGAGCCGCGTTCATACAGGGGGATGAGCAGTTCTTC.

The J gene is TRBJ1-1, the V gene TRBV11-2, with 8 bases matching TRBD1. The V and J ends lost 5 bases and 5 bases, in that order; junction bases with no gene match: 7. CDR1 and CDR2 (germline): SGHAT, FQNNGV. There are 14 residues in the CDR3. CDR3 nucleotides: TGTGCCAGCAGCAACCAGGGGGCGAGGACTGAAGCTTTCTTT. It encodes CASSNQGARTEAFF.

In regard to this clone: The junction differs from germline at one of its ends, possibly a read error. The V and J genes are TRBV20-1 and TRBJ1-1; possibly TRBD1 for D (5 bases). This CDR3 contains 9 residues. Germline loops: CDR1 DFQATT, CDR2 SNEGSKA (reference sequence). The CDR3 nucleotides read TGCAGTGCTAGCCCGACAGCCAGGTTT. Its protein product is CSASPTARF.

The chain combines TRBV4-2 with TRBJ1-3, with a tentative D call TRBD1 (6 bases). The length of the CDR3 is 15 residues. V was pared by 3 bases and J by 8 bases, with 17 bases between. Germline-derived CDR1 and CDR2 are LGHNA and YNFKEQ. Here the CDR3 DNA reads TGTGCCAGCAGCCAGCTGGCGGGGGCGGAAGACACCATATATTTT. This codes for CASSQLAGAEDTIYF.

In DNA form, the CDR3 reads TGTGCCAGCAGCCGTCCGGCGGGGGTCAGGTCCTACAATGAGCAGTTCTTC. Its translation: CASSRPAGVRSYNEQFF. The chain joins TRBV7-8 to TRBJ2-1; TRBD2 matches 7 bases. Germline lookup yields CDR1 SGHVS and CDR2 FQNEAQ. Trimming removed 5 bases from V and 1 base from J; junction bases left unmatched: 11. The CDR3 runs to 17 residues.

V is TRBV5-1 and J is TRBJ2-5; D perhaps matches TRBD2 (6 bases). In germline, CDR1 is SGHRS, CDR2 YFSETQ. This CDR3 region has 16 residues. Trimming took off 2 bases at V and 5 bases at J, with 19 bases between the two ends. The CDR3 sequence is CASSFGLSIRRETQYF. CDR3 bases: TGCGCCAGCAGCTTCGGACTATCCATAAGGAGGGAGACCCAGTACTTC. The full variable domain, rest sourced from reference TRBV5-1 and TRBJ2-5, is KAGVTQTPRYLIKTRGQQVTLSCSPISGHRSVSWYQQTPGQGLQFLFEYFSETQRNKGNFPGRFSGRQFSNSRSEMNVSTLELGDSALYLCASSFGLSIRRETQYFGPGTRLLVL.